The text below deals with one T cell receptor beta chain. What it binds is not known. This record comes from a study of identifying expanded T cells in peripheral blood. Findings of the study overall: Over approximately two and four weeks, about 15 and 19 clones changed, versus approximately 1.2 between replicates.

Assay: immunoSEQ multiplex PCR; the TCRdb copy retains only in-frame clones and omits some. The sample has 100,000 or so clones, 80% to 90% seen once. During the collection period, no donor immune events like infections were recorded. The sequencing sample was made of blood. This TCR derives from a person aged 18 to 75 in good health.

The CDR3 nucleotides read TGTGCCAGCAGGCTACTGAATAGCAATCAGCCCCAGCATTTT. Protein sequence: CASRLLNSNQPQHF. This chain connects TRBV6-5 to TRBJ1-5, with D hard to call. Trimming took 6 bases from V and 0 from J, leaving 9 bases between them. CDR3 size: 14 residues. Per the germline V gene, CDR1 is MNHEY and CDR2 is SVGAGI.